The 10 T cell receptor beta chains in this list originate from one sample, sequenced in a study of post-analysis software for immune sequencing data (dated by TCRdb to 2015 to 2017). Libraries were built with PCR. Sequencing used an Illumina HiSeq 2500. Unique molecular identifiers were incorporated into TCR beta cDNA libraries to reduce PCR and sequencing biases. The public reads were reanalyzed by TCRdb: fastp trimming at Q25, MiXCR alignment, in-frame beta chains only. Identical CDR3 proteins give one entry, which carries the most common genes and DNA. The sample table shows about 260,000 distinct CDR3 sequences, and just over 35% are seen once. The ten largest clones take up roughly 4.8% of the sample. These TCRs are of unknown antigen specificity. General conclusions and limits of the study: Significantly higher frequencies in patients than in controls were found for roughly 5 TRBV segments, including TRBV5-6, TRBV5-1 and TRBV20-1.

Material for sequencing was blood. The receptors shown here come from a girl aged 10-17 years with multiple sclerosis.

The chain has TRBV7-2 and TRBJ2-1; tentatively, D is TRBD2 (5 bases). The CDR3 is 14 amino acids. Germline V CDR1 and CDR2: SGHTA, FQGNSA. V shed 2 bases and J shed 10 bases, with 15 bases lying between them. CDR3 nucleotides: TGTGCCAGCAGCTTAAAAATCGAGGGTCTGGAGCAGTTCTTC. Translated: CASSLKIEGLEQFF.

Only a few counts were recorded for this clonotype. The V call is TRBV30, the J call TRBJ1-1; no clear D. Germline CDR1 GTSNPN, CDR2 SVGIG (reference sequence). Trimming took 5 bases from V and 0 from J, leaving 10 bases between them. This CDR3 has 13 residues. The CDR3, as DNA: TGTGCCTGGGAAGGCGGGATGAACACTGAAGCTTTCTTT. Protein sequence: CAWEGGMNTEAFF.

This clonotype turned up a few times. The DNA of the CDR3 is TGCGCCAGCAGCCCTGGGACAATGATCGGTGAAAAACTGTTTTTT. Translating gives CASSPGTMIGEKLFF. The rearrangement joins TRBV5-1 to TRBJ1-4; tentative D call: TRBD1 (6 bases). The germline V gene has CDR1 SGHRS and CDR2 YFSETQ. The CDR3 contains 15 residues. The V gene lost 4 bases and the J gene lost 7 bases, with 17 bases spanning the gap.

The chain joins TRBV4-1 to TRBJ2-3; TRBD2 matches at 7 bases. J lost 3 bases, V lost 1 base, and 10 bases had no gene match. CDR3 length equals 17 residues. Per the germline V gene, CDR1 is MGHRA and CDR2 is YSYEKL. The CDR3 region has the DNA TGCGCCAGCAGCCAAGTAGGAATGGGAGGGCCAACAGATACGCAGTATTTT. Protein sequence: CASSQVGMGGPTDTQYF.

The sample holds many counts of this clonotype. J is TRBJ1-6 and V is TRBV12-3 or TRBV12-4; D not resolved. CDR3 length: 17 residues. V gave up 7 bases and J gave up 6 bases, with 22 bases separating them. CDR3 nucleotide sequence: TGTGCCAGCACCTTTGCGTTCAGACGGATCCCTAATTCACCCCTCCACTTT. Encoded protein: CASTFAFRRIPNSPLHF.

This clonotype was found many times. This chain links TRBV18 with TRBJ2-3; maybe TRBD2 (6 bases). CDR3 length equals 14 residues. From germline, CDR1 is KGHSH and CDR2 LQKENI. V was clipped by 6 bases and J by 4 bases, with 14 bases between them. DNA for the CDR3: TGTGCCAGCTCTCCCCTCTCGGGGGCAGATACGCAGTATTTT. The encoded protein is CASSPLSGADTQYF.

The V call is TRBV29-1, the J call TRBJ2-1; a possible D gene is TRBD2 (5 bases). V was shortened by 6 bases and J by 9 bases, with 9 bases between the two germline ends. CDR3 length equals 10 residues. Germline V gene data show CDR1 as SQVTM and CDR2 as ANQGSEA. The CDR3 loop reads CSVLRGEQFF. The CDR3 coding sequence is TGCAGCGTCCTCCGGGGTGAGCAGTTCTTC.

This clonotype was seen only a few times. This chain uses TRBV10-3 with TRBJ2-2; 12 positions match TRBD2. The germline CDR1 and CDR2 sequences are ENHRY and SYGVKD. V lost 0 bases to trimming and J lost 0 bases; unmatched junction nucleotides: 5. The CDR3 has 19 amino acids. Written as DNA, the CDR3 is TGTGCCATCAGTGAGTCACGGCTAGCGGGGGGGCCGAACACCGGGGAGCTGTTTTTT. Translating it yields CAISESRLAGGPNTGELFF.

This clonotype came up many times. This chain connects TRBV6-1 to TRBJ1-2; TRBD1 agrees at 7 bases. Germline V gives CDR1 MNHNS, CDR2 SASEGT. The CDR3 extends over 17 amino acids. The junction had 15 bases not matched to a gene; V was cut back by 7 bases and J by 1 base. This CDR3 is CASKISHLTGLNYGYTF. The CDR3, as DNA: TGTGCCAGCAAGATAAGTCATTTGACAGGGCTTAACTATGGCTACACCTTC.

Remarks on this clonotype: Sequence at one end of the junction differs from germline and may be a read error. V usage is TRBV29-1 and J usage is TRBJ2-5; unclear D gene. The CDR3 has 14 residues. Germline assignment: CDR1 SQVTM and CDR2 ANQGSEA. The DNA of the CDR3 is TGCAGCGCTCCGAGGAACAAGAACCAAGAGACTCAGTACTTC. This gives the protein CSAPRNKNQETQYF.